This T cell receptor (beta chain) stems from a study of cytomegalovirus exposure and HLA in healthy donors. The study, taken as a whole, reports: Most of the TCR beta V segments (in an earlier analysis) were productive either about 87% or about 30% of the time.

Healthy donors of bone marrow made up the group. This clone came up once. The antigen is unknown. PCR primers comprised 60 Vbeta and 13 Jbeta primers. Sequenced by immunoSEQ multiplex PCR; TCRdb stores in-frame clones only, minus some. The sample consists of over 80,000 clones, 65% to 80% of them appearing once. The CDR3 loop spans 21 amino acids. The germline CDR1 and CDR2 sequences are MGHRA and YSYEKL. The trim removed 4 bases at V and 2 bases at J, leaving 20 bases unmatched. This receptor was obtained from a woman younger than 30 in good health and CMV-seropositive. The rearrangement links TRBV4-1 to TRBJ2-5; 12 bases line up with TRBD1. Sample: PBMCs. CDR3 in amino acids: CASSLRARDRGRGVGQETQYF. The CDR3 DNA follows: TGCGCCAGCAGCCTTCGCGCCCGGGACAGGGGGCGTGGGGTAGGGCAAGAGACCCAGTACTTC.